The 13 T cell receptor beta chains below were found in one sample sequenced in a study of Graves' ophthalmopathy and Graves' hyperthyroidism. The authors amplified TCR beta CDR3 regions from RNA transcripts. A first-round RT-PCR used HTBI primers, followed by a second-round multiplex PCR. TCRdb re-analysed the multiplex PCR reads in MiXCR, keeping a single row per CDR3 protein. The repertoire includes hundreds of thousands of distinct CDR3 sequences, about 20% of them detected once, and roughly 6.9% sits in the top ten. The sample consisted of peripheral blood. These receptors all stem from a young woman with stable Graves' hyperthyroidism. Some clones in this sample may be carry-over from other donors' samples.

This clonotype was detected many times. The chain combines TRBV12-3 or TRBV12-4 with TRBJ2-7, with a weak D call TRBD1 (5 bases). The V gene lost 2 bases and the J gene lost 4 bases, with 12 bases spanning the gap. The CDR3 length is 14 residues. The CDR3 protein is CASSLQGSFYEQYF. The CDR3 coding sequence is TGTGCCAGCAGTTTACAGGGTTCTTTTTACGAGCAGTACTTC.

This clonotype has a count of ten or more. The J gene is TRBJ1-1, the V gene TRBV19; weak D call: TRBD1 (6 bases). This CDR3 comprises 17 residues. V lost 5 bases and J 4 bases, leaving 23 bases between the germline ends. The germline gives CDR1 LNHDA, CDR2 SQIVND (reference sequence). The CDR3 here is CASSGEGGGRGSTEAFF. CDR3 sequence (DNA): TGTGCCAGTAGTGGGGAGGGCGGGGGGCGCGGAAGCACTGAAGCTTTCTTT. Together with reference TRBV19 and TRBJ1-1, the CDR3 gives the full variable domain: DGGITQSPKYLFRKEGQNVTLSCEQNLNHDAMYWYRQDPGQGLRLIYYSQIVNDFQKGDIAEGYSVSREKKESFPLTVTSAQKNPTAFYLCASSGEGGGRGSTEAFFGQGTRLTVV.

V and J are TRBV30 and TRBJ2-5, with D tentatively TRBD1 (5 bases). This CDR3 contains 13 residues. Germline loops: CDR1 GTSNPN, CDR2 SVGIG (reference sequence). Trimming pared 1 base from V and 1 base from J, leaving 7 bases between. The CDR3 nucleotides are TGTGCCTGGAGTGCCAGGGCCCAAGAGACCCAGTACTTC. Translation: CAWSARAQETQYF.

The chain has TRBV9 and TRBJ1-2; the D gene is possibly TRBD1 (5 bases). CDR3 length equals 16 residues. V was pared by 3 bases and J by 5 bases, with 20 bases between. Germline V gene lookup returns CDR1 SGDLS and CDR2 YYNGEE. The CDR3: CASSGAKKGAAYGYTF. CDR3 nucleotides: TGTGCCAGCAGCGGCGCTAAGAAAGGGGCAGCTTATGGCTACACCTTC.

At least ten counts were recorded for this clonotype. The chain employs TRBV3-1 and TRBJ1-1; D is unresolved. The V gene's germline CDR1 is LGHDT and CDR2 YNNKEL (reference sequence). V lost 10 bases and J 4 bases, leaving 19 bases between the germline ends. This CDR3 is 14 amino acids long. CDR3 in DNA: TGTGCCACTTCGGATGGATCTGGAGGCACTGAAGCTTTCTTT. It yields the protein CATSDGSGGTEAFF.

The gene calls are TRBV4-1 and TRBJ2-5, with D possibly TRBD2 on 6 matching bases. The CDR3 runs to 15 residues. Germline V gives CDR1 MGHRA, CDR2 YSYEKL. The V end was cut by 4 bases, the J end by 0 bases, with 12 bases between. The CDR3 loop is CASSPGRTHQETQYF. The CDR3 region has the DNA TGCGCCAGCAGCCCTGGGAGGACCCACCAAGAGACCCAGTACTTC.

In its sample, this clonotype was seen many times. This chain uses TRBV20-1 with TRBJ1-2; 7 bases line up with TRBD1. This CDR3 is built from 13 residues. V gave up 6 bases and J gave up 3 bases; unmatched junction bases: 7. Looked up from germline, CDR1 is DFQATT and CDR2 is SNEGSKA (reference sequence). CDR3 region: CSARRTGDYGYTF. The DNA for the CDR3 is TGCAGTGCGCGGAGAACAGGGGACTATGGCTACACCTTC.

This clonotype was seen ten or more times. This chain connects TRBV12-3 or TRBV12-4 to TRBJ2-5, with D perhaps TRBD1 (6 bases). The V and J ends lost 3 bases and 4 bases respectively, with 9 bases between them. The CDR3 spans 13 residues. CDR3 sequence (DNA): TGTGCCAGCAGTTTGTTACAGGGAGAGACCCAGTACTTC. Protein: CASSLLQGETQYF.

This clonotype appeared many times. J is TRBJ1-6 and V is TRBV5-6, with D possibly being TRBD1 (6 bases). The V gene lost 3 bases and the J gene lost 6 bases, with 16 bases spanning the gap. This CDR3 is built from 16 residues. Germline CDR1 SGHDT, CDR2 YYEEEE. For the CDR3, the DNA is TGTGCCAGCAGCTGGGGACCTCACAGGGTTAATTCACCCCTCCACTTT. It translates to CASSWGPHRVNSPLHF.

The rearrangement links TRBV20-1 to TRBJ2-5; D perhaps matches TRBD2 (6 bases). Trimming took off 6 bases at V and 2 bases at J, with 22 bases between the two ends. CDR1 is DFQATT, CDR2 SNEGSKA, per germline (reference sequence). The CDR3 extends over 16 amino acids. The CDR3 DNA reads as TGCAGTGCCCGAGCCAAGAAGAGCGGGTCACAAGAGACCCAGTACTTC. It encodes CSARAKKSGSQETQYF.

This chain joins TRBV18 and TRBJ1-2; tentative D call: TRBD1 (6 bases). The CDR3 consists of 13 residues. Germline lookup yields CDR1 KGHSH and CDR2 LQKENI. Deletions cut 4 bases from V and 7 bases from J, with 13 bases between. CDR3 sequence: CASSLQGQGGYTF. CDR3 nucleotides: TGTGCCAGCTCACTCCAGGGGCAGGGTGGCTACACCTTC.

This clonotype was recorded only once. The CDR3 DNA is TGTGCCAGCAGTGAAGGGGCAGGGGCGAACTATGGCTACACCTTC. This translates into CASSEGAGANYGYTF. V usage is TRBV6-1 and J usage is TRBJ1-2, with a weak D call TRBD1 (6 bases). Trimming removed 1 base from V and 2 bases from J, with 11 bases in between. This CDR3 is 15 amino acids long. Germline CDR1 is MNHNS and CDR2 is SASEGT.

The chain combines TRBV20-1 with TRBJ2-7; TRBD1 matches at 7 bases. The V gene's germline CDR1 is DFQATT and CDR2 SNEGSKA (reference sequence). The trim removed 5 bases at V and 4 bases at J, leaving 8 bases unmatched. This CDR3 spans 13 amino acids. This CDR3 reads CSAQFGTAYEQYF. The CDR3 DNA reads as TGCAGTGCTCAATTCGGGACAGCGTACGAGCAGTACTTC.